This T cell receptor (beta chain) was identified during a study of radiotherapy plus CTLA-4 blockade in lung cancer. Study results and caveats: Among reported predictors of response, early blood T cell clone dynamics with interferon-beta performed best.

This CDR3 is 15 amino acids long. With 4 bases clipped from V and 3 bases from J, the junction kept 3 bases outside the gene matches. CDR1 is MNHEY and CDR2 is SMNVEV in the germline V gene (reference sequence). As concerns this clone: Its antigen remains unidentified.

Profiling relied on immunoSEQ multiplex PCR, and the TCRdb table lists in-frame clones only, not all of them. The sample has 130,000 or so clones; approximately 90% are singletons. The origin of this receptor is a human donor with non-small cell lung cancer that progressed on radiotherapy plus ipilimumab. This rearrangement joins TRBV27 to TRBJ2-3; the match to TRBD2 covers 11 bases. The input for sequencing was peripheral blood, taken from a patient treated with radiotherapy plus ipilimumab. The CDR3 DNA follows: TGTGCCAGCAGTTCCGGGACTAGCGGAACAGATACGCAGTATTTT. Translation gives CASSSGTSGTDTQYF.